The 28 T cell receptor beta chains listed next were all sequenced from one sample in a study of patients and donors after allogeneic stem cell transplantation. TCRdb re-called the RT-PCR reads with MiXCR, one entry per CDR3 protein. Of 70,000 to 95,000 distinct CDR3 sequences in the sample, 4% to 5% were seen once. Sequencing was carried out using blood, either unsorted or a sorted T cell fraction (not recorded which). Receptor source: a human donor who was either an allogeneic HSCT recipient or a stem cell or donor lymphocyte infusion donor (not recorded which). It is not recorded whose cells these are; they may come from a transplant donor.

This clonotype was observed many times. The V and J genes are TRBV6-1 and TRBJ1-5; D is ambiguous. The CDR3 spans 15 residues. CDR1 is MNHNS, CDR2 SASEGT, per germline. V was pared by 0 bases and J by 1 base, with 7 bases between. The CDR3 region is CASSEAVRSNQPQHF. DNA of the CDR3: TGTGCCAGCAGTGAAGCGGTTAGGAGCAATCAGCCCCAGCATTTT.

In its sample, this clonotype was seen a few times. This rearrangement joins TRBV2 to TRBJ2-5; the match to TRBD2 covers 12 bases. The germline V gene encodes CDR1 SNHLY and CDR2 FYNNEI. With V trimmed by 4 bases and J by 4 bases, 16 bases remained unmatched. The CDR3 extends over 19 amino acids. DNA of the CDR3: TGTGCCAGCAGTGTGCACATATCACTTACTAGCGGGGGGTCAGAGACCCAGTACTTC. Translated: CASSVHISLTSGGSETQYF.

This clonotype showed up many times. The V gene is TRBV11-1, the J gene TRBJ2-7; D not certain. This CDR3 has 15 amino acids. CDR1 is SGHAT and CDR2 is FQDESV in the germline V gene (reference sequence). V lost 2 bases and J lost 0, with 11 bases in between. CDR3 sequence: CASSLYVGSSYEQYF. CDR3 coding DNA: TGTGCCAGCAGCTTATACGTGGGGTCCTCCTACGAGCAGTACTTC.

This clonotype was picked up a small number of times. The rearrangement uses TRBV29-1 and TRBJ1-1; D unresolved. Germline-derived CDR1 and CDR2 are SQVTM and ANQGSEA. The germline V and J ends were trimmed by 0 bases and 4 bases, with 9 bases remaining between them. The CDR3 has 13 residues. The CDR3 DNA sequence: TGCAGCGTTGAAGATCAGGCCGGCACTGAAGCTTTCTTT. It is translated as CSVEDQAGTEAFF.

There are a few counts of this clonotype. The chain couples TRBV18 to TRBJ2-4; no clear D gene. The CDR3 covers 13 residues. V lost 3 bases and J lost 0, with 3 bases in between. CDR1 is KGHSH, CDR2 LQKENI, per germline. The DNA of the CDR3 is TGTGCCAGCTCACCGGGAGCCAAAAACATTCAGTACTTC. Protein sequence: CASSPGAKNIQYF.

This clonotype occurred many times. The gene calls are TRBV5-8 and TRBJ1-4; D may be TRBD1 (6 bases). Germline values: CDR1 SGHTS, CDR2 YDEGEE. The V and J ends lost 4 bases and 5 bases respectively, with 12 bases between them. This CDR3 has 14 amino acids. The CDR3 is CASSGGTWNEKLFF. The CDR3 DNA follows: TGTGCCAGCAGCGGCGGGACATGGAATGAAAAACTGTTTTTT.

This clonotype was detected many times. The chain is built from TRBV27 and TRBJ2-7; the D is unclear. V shed 6 bases and J shed 3 bases, with 12 bases lying between them. Germline lookup yields CDR1 MNHEY and CDR2 SMNVEV (reference sequence). The CDR3 totals 13 residues. DNA of the CDR3: TGTGCCAGCAGGGGGTTGCTAGACTACGAGCAGTACTTC. This translates into CASRGLLDYEQYF.

This clonotype was observed at least ten times. The chain couples TRBV10-3 to TRBJ2-3; the match to TRBD2 covers 10 bases. The CDR3 sequence is 15 residues long. The germline V gene encodes CDR1 ENHRY and CDR2 SYGVKD. V trimming: 8 bases; J trimming: 2 bases; junction bases outside the gene matches: 7. CDR3 loop: CAIGSGGTVTDTQYF. The CDR3 nucleotides are TGTGCCATCGGTAGCGGGGGGACCGTCACAGATACGCAGTATTTT.

Many counts were recorded for this clonotype. The rearrangement links TRBV7-3 to TRBJ2-1; TRBD2 agrees at 12 bases. CDR3 length equals 16 residues. V shed 4 bases, J shed 8 bases, and the junction held 9 bases outside the gene matches. Germline V gene data show CDR1 as SGHTA and CDR2 as FQGTGA. The CDR3 loop reads CASSSRTSGDRDEQFF. The CDR3 DNA reads TGTGCCAGCAGCTCCAGGACTAGCGGGGATAGGGATGAGCAGTTCTTC.

The V and J genes are TRBV20-1 and TRBJ1-2; TRBD1 matches at 9 bases. CDR1 is DFQATT and CDR2 is SNEGSKA in the germline V gene (reference sequence). V lost 6 bases to trimming and J lost 6 bases; unmatched junction nucleotides: 8. The CDR3 is made up of 13 amino acids. The CDR3 DNA follows: TGCAGTGCACAGGGGGCTTGGGCGAATGGCTACACCTTC. Encoded protein: CSAQGAWANGYTF.

This clonotype was recorded a few times. This chain links TRBV10-3 with TRBJ1-1; the D is unclear. Trimming took off 0 bases at V and 2 bases at J, with 7 bases between the two ends. Germline lookup yields CDR1 ENHRY and CDR2 SYGVKD. This CDR3 spans 14 amino acids. The CDR3 region is CAISESPSNTEAFF. CDR3 in DNA: TGTGCCATCAGTGAGTCGCCAAGCAACACTGAAGCTTTCTTT.

At least ten counts were recorded for this clonotype. The V gene is TRBV7-9, the J gene TRBJ1-2, with a weak D call TRBD1 (5 bases). The V gene lost 10 bases and the J gene lost 4 bases, with 16 bases spanning the gap. This CDR3 contains 13 residues. Germline loops: CDR1 SEHNR, CDR2 FQNEAQ (reference sequence). The CDR3: CATPGGHGYGYTF. The CDR3 DNA follows: TGTGCCACGCCTGGGGGTCACGGCTATGGCTACACCTTC. Full variable domain (remainder filled in from reference TRBV7-9 and TRBJ1-2): DTGVSQNPRHKITKRGQNVTFRCDPISEHNRLYWYRQTLGQGPEFLTYFQNEAQLEKSRLLSDRFSAERPKGSFSTLEIQRTEQGDSAMYLCATPGGHGYGYTFGSGTRLTVV.

This clonotype showed up many times. The gene calls are TRBV5-6 and TRBJ2-7, with D perhaps TRBD2 (6 bases). Germline CDR1 reads SGHDT; CDR2 reads YYEEEE. The CDR3 sequence is 15 residues long. V gave up 4 bases and J gave up 6 bases, with 20 bases separating them. In nucleotides, the CDR3 is TGTGCCAGCAGCACCCCTTCGGCATACGGGGGCGAGCAGTACTTC. Translation: CASSTPSAYGGEQYF. The variable domain in full, with the rest retrieved from reference TRBV5-6 and TRBJ2-7, is DAGVTQSPTHLIKTRGQQVTLRCSPKSGHDTVSWYQQALGQGPQFIFQYYEEEERQRGNFPDRFSGHQFPNYSSELNVNALLLGDSALYLCASSTPSAYGGEQYFGPGTRLTVT.

As for this clonotype: The conserved phenylalanine or tryptophan is not found at the CDR3 terminus, so this likely reflects a read error. Here the CDR3 DNA reads TGTGCCAGCAGCGGGACAGGGGGGAACTATGGCTACACCTCC. The encoded protein is CASSGTGGNYGYTS. J is TRBJ1-2 and V is TRBV3-1, with 11 bases aligning to TRBD1. The ends lost 5 bases at V and 2 bases at J; junction bases unmatched: 1. Germline loops: CDR1 LGHDT, CDR2 YNNKEL (reference sequence). The CDR3 loop spans 14 amino acids.

This clonotype was observed many times. The chain carries TRBV20-1 and TRBJ2-7; TRBD2 matches 13 bases. CDR1 and CDR2 from the germline V gene are DFQATT and SNEGSKA (reference sequence). This CDR3 is 14 amino acids long. Trimming cost V 5 bases and J 7 bases; bases outside gene matches: 8. The CDR3 DNA reads as TGCAGTGCTCCCGGGACTAGCGGGGCTAGGGAGCAGTACTTC. Its protein product is CSAPGTSGAREQYF.

This clonotype has just a few counts. V usage is TRBV6-2 or TRBV6-3 and J usage is TRBJ2-3; D is unclear. The CDR3 is 12 residues long. V was clipped by 6 bases and J by 3 bases, with 7 bases between them. Germline V CDR1 and CDR2: MNHEY, SVGEGT. Here the CDR3 DNA reads TGTGCCAGCAGATCCGGTACAGATACGCAGTATTTT. This codes for CASRSGTDTQYF.

In this sample, this clonotype turned up many times. V usage is TRBV7-8 and J usage is TRBJ1-5; tentative D call: TRBD1 (6 bases). Trimming took off 4 bases at V and 3 bases at J, with 10 bases between the two ends. CDR3 length equals 14 residues. From germline, CDR1 is SGHVS and CDR2 FQNEAQ. The DNA for the CDR3 is TGTGCCAGCAGCTCCCGGGACAACAATCAGCCCCAGCATTTT. It specifies CASSSRDNNQPQHF. Full variable domain (remainder filled in from reference TRBV7-8 and TRBJ1-5): GAGVSQSPRYKVAKRGQDVALRCDPISGHVSLFWYQQALGQGPEFLTYFQNEAQLDKSGLPSDRFFAERPEGSVSTLKIQRTQQEDSAVYLCASSSRDNNQPQHFGDGTRLSIL.

J is TRBJ1-2 and V is TRBV21-1; TRBD1, as called in the table, went unchecked against the DNA. TRBV21-1 is a documented pseudogene. The CDR3 contains 16 residues. The CDR3 DNA reads as TGTGCCAGCAGCAGGATACCTACAGGGAGCGGCTATGGCTACACCTTC. The encoded protein is CASSRIPTGSGYGYTF.

The rearrangement uses TRBV4-1 and TRBJ1-1, with D hard to call. The germline V and J ends were trimmed by 6 bases and 1 base, with 12 bases remaining between them. Per germline, CDR1 MGHRA and CDR2 YSYEKL. The length of the CDR3 is 14 residues. CDR3 in amino acids: CASRDNRRNTEAFF. The CDR3 bases are TGCGCCAGCAGAGACAATCGACGGAACACTGAAGCTTTCTTT.

This clonotype was seen many times. The chain is built from TRBV20-1 and TRBJ1-2; D ambiguous. The CDR3 runs 17 residues. Trimming pared 4 bases from V and 7 bases from J, leaving 28 bases between. The germline gives CDR1 DFQATT, CDR2 SNEGSKA (reference sequence). The CDR3 nucleotides read TGCAGTGCTAAGACCCCACAAGTGGACCCGCTCCTAGGTGGCTACACCTTC. This codes for CSAKTPQVDPLLGGYTF.

This clonotype was picked up many times. This CDR3 reads CSASRSPSSGNTIYF. The CDR3 coding sequence is TGCAGTGCTAGCCGGAGCCCCAGCTCTGGAAACACCATATATTTT. The J gene is TRBJ1-3, the V gene TRBV20-1; D gene unclear. CDR1 and CDR2 (germline): DFQATT, SNEGSKA (reference sequence). This CDR3 spans 15 amino acids. Trimming stripped 3 bases from V and 0 bases from J, with 12 bases between.

The chain carries TRBV6-4 and TRBJ2-1; 11 bases map to TRBD2. Germline V gene lookup returns CDR1 MRHNA and CDR2 SNTAGT. This CDR3 comprises 15 residues. The ends lost 1 base at V and 9 bases at J; junction bases unmatched: 5. The CDR3 loop is CASSDFSSGRGEQFF. For the CDR3, the DNA is TGTGCCAGCAGTGACTTTAGTAGCGGGAGGGGTGAGCAGTTCTTC.

The V call is TRBV20-1, the J call TRBJ2-3, with 9 bases aligning to TRBD2. Trimming cost V 3 bases and J 4 bases; bases outside gene matches: 8. Germline-derived CDR1 and CDR2 are DFQATT and SNEGSKA (reference sequence). The CDR3 extends over 15 amino acids. The CDR3 loop is CSARGRGGGADTQYF. CDR3 coding DNA: TGCAGTGCTAGGGGACGCGGCGGGGGGGCAGATACGCAGTATTTT.

The chain joins TRBV5-1 to TRBJ2-3; D uncertain. V was cut by 0 bases and J by 10 bases, with 9 bases left in between. Germline V gene data show CDR1 as SGHRS and CDR2 as YFSETQ. The CDR3 length is 12 residues. The CDR3 loop is CASSLERRPQYF. The CDR3 DNA follows: TGCGCCAGCAGCTTGGAACGGCGGCCGCAGTATTTT.

This clonotype was found a few times. J is TRBJ1-2 and V is TRBV28; 8 bases are a match to TRBD1. CDR1 is MDHEN, CDR2 SYDVKM, per germline. The CDR3 runs 12 residues. J lost 4 bases, V lost 7 bases, and 2 bases had no gene match. This CDR3 reads CASTTGGYGYTF. CDR3 bases: TGTGCCAGCACCACAGGGGGCTATGGCTACACCTTC.

This clonotype was counted at least ten times. V usage is TRBV4-1 and J usage is TRBJ1-2; no firm D call. The germline CDR1 and CDR2 sequences are MGHRA and YSYEKL. The CDR3 is 15 amino acids. The germline V and J ends were trimmed by 1 base and 4 bases, with 13 bases remaining between them. This CDR3 reads CASSQGSFDPYGYTF. The CDR3 DNA reads as TGCGCCAGCAGCCAAGGGTCCTTTGATCCCTATGGCTACACCTTC.

This clonotype showed up many times. This rearrangement joins TRBV20-1 to TRBJ2-7, with 11 bases lining up with TRBD2. The CDR3 runs to 13 residues. With 0 bases clipped from V and 12 bases from J, the junction kept 7 bases outside the gene matches. Germline V gene lookup returns CDR1 DFQATT and CDR2 SNEGSKA (reference sequence). In DNA, the CDR3 is TGCAGTGCTAGAGACCCTAGCGGGAGGAGGCCGTACTTC. Translation: CSARDPSGRRPYF.

The table lists this clonotype with many counts. This chain uses TRBV2 with TRBJ2-1; no reliable D call. The CDR3 runs to 14 residues. The germline gives CDR1 SNHLY, CDR2 FYNNEI. V shed 4 bases and J shed 1 base, with 8 bases lying between them. CDR3 nucleotide sequence: TGTGCCAGCAGTGTTTCTAGTTCCTACAATGAGCAGTTCTTC. Protein product: CASSVSSSYNEQFF.